Listed below are T cell receptor beta chains from one sample, sequenced in a study of blood T cell repertoires in COVID-19. Clones were read by immunoSEQ multiplex PCR, and TCRdb kept only the in-frame ones, dropping some. Among approximately 140,000 clones listed, roughly 88% were seen once. Sequencing was done on a sample of peripheral blood. These receptors all come from a man in his 60s with active or convalescent COVID-19. CDR3s include the opening cysteine and the closing phenylalanine or tryptophan. A D gene is named only where the DNA matches it firmly. Only part of the rows carry a size: once, few, many, or a class if the clone is expanded.

V gene	CDR3 length	J gene	D gene	clone size	CDR3 DNA	CDR3 protein
TRBV11-1	14	TRBJ2-7	-	-	TGTGCCAGCAGCTTAGCGCGGGGCTTTTACGAGCAGTACTTC	CASSLARGFYEQYF
TRBV12-5	11	TRBJ2-2	-	-	TGTGCTAGTGTCGAGGCCGGGGAGCTGTTTTTT	CASVEAGELFF
TRBV6-5	13	TRBJ1-2	TRBD1	-	TGTGCCAGCAGCGGCGGGACAGGGTCCGGCTACACCTTC	CASSGGTGSGYTF
TRBV4-3	15	TRBJ1-3	-	-	TGCGCCAGCAGCCAAGGGCGGAGCTCTGGAAACACCATATATTTT	CASSQGRSSGNTIYF
TRBV19	15	TRBJ2-3	-	once	TGTGCCAGTAGTATACCCGCTAGCCCGGTGTATACGCAGTATTTT	CASSIPASPVYTQYF
TRBV28	13	TRBJ2-5	-	-	TGTGCCAGCAGTTTGGCAGATCAAGAGACCCAGTACTTC	CASSLADQETQYF
TRBV28	15	TRBJ1-4	-	once	TGTGCCAGCAGTTTATTGCAGGGGATGGGTGAAAAACTGTTTTTT	CASSLLQGMGEKLFF
TRBV24-1	16	TRBJ2-1	TRBD2	-	TGTGCCACCGGGACAGAGAGCGGGAGGGACTACAATGAGCAGTTCTTC	CATGTESGRDYNEQFF
TRBV19	13	TRBJ1-5	-	-	TGTGCCAGTAGTATCGTAGACAATCAGCCCCAGCATTTT	CASSIVDNQPQHF
TRBV18	15	TRBJ2-1	-	-	TGTGCCAGCTCACCACAAGGCAGGCCTTACAATGAGCAGTTCTTC	CASSPQGRPYNEQFF
TRBV15	16	TRBJ2-1	TRBD2	-	TGTGCCACCAGCAGAGGGTCTAGCGGGAGATACAATGAGCAGTTCTTC	CATSRGSSGRYNEQFF
TRBV19	12	TRBJ1-1	-	-	TGTGCCGCGGTTGGAGCCAACACTGAAGCTTTCTTT	CAAVGANTEAFF
TRBV5-1	16	TRBJ1-3	-	-	TGCGCCAGCAGCTTGGGGACAGTCGGGTCTGGAAACACCATATATTTT	CASSLGTVGSGNTIYF
TRBV7-6	16	TRBJ1-2	-	-	TGTGCCAGCAGCTCACTGCAGCTTGAAGGGAGGAGTTACTACACCTTC	CASSSLQLEGRSYYTF
TRBV19	15	TRBJ2-7	TRBD2	once	TGTGCCAGTAGTATTTCGTCTAGCGGTAATTACGAGCAGTACTTC	CASSISSSGNYEQYF
TRBV24-1	12	TRBJ2-1	-	-	TGTGCCACCAGGACAGTTTACAATGAGCAGTTCTTC	CATRTVYNEQFF
TRBV11-2	18	TRBJ2-6	-	-	TGTGCCAGCAGCTTAGAGGGCAAGGTTCTCTCTGGGGCCAACGTCCTGACTTTC	CASSLEGKVLSGANVLTF
TRBV18	16	TRBJ2-3	TRBD1	-	TGTGCCAGCTCCCTTAACCAACAGGGGAATTCAGATACGCAGTATTTT	CASSLNQQGNSDTQYF
TRBV2	15	TRBJ2-3	-	-	TGTGCCAGCAACTCACAGGGCGCTAGCACAGATACGCAGTATTTT	CASNSQGASTDTQYF
TRBV4-1	15	TRBJ1-5	-	-	TGCGCCAGCAGCCAAGACGGGAGTCACAATCAGCCCCAGCATTTT	CASSQDGSHNQPQHF
TRBV6-2/TRBV6-3	12	TRBJ1-5	-	-	TGTGCCAGCAGTCCCGCGGGGCAGCCCCAGCATTTT	CASSPAGQPQHF
TRBV5-1	13	TRBJ1-2	-	-	TGCGCCAGCAGCTTGGCGGGGCACAGGGACCCCACCTTC	CASSLAGHRDPTF
TRBV7-2	15	TRBJ2-5	-	-	TGTGCCAGCAGCTTAGGAGGACAAGGAATGGGGACCCAGTACTTC	CASSLGGQGMGTQYF
TRBV6-5	13	TRBJ1-3	TRBD1	-	TGTGCCAGCATGGACAGGAGCCCCGGCACCATATATTTT	CASMDRSPGTIYF
TRBV10-3	13	TRBJ1-5	-	-	TGTGCCATCAGGGAGGTAATCTCCCAGCCCCAGCATTTT	CAIREVISQPQHF
TRBV12-3/TRBV12-4	13	TRBJ2-7	TRBD1	-	TGTGCCAGCAGTACCGGACAGGGCGGCGAGCAGTACTTC	CASSTGQGGEQYF
TRBV2	12	TRBJ2-1	-	-	TGTGCCAGCGGGCCGAGCCGCAATGAGCAGTTCTTC	CASGPSRNEQFF
TRBV10-2	17	TRBJ2-1	TRBD2	few	TGCGCCAGCAGTGGGGCCGCTAGCGGGAGGGCCTACAATGAGCAGTTCTTC	CASSGAASGRAYNEQFF
TRBV6-5	15	TRBJ2-7	-	few	TGTGCCAGCAGTTACTCTAGCGGCTGGTCCTACGAGCAGTACTTC	CASSYSSGWSYEQYF
TRBV6-5	15	TRBJ1-6	-	few	TGTGCCAGCGCCTTAGCGGGAGCCTATAATTCACCCCTCCACTTT	CASALAGAYNSPLHF
TRBV9	14	TRBJ2-3	-	-	TGTGCCAGCAACGTGGGACACCACACAGATACGCAGTATTTT	CASNVGHHTDTQYF
TRBV3-1/TRBV3-2	15	TRBJ1-2	-	-	TGTGCCAGCAGCCAGGTGGGGGCCGCAAACTATGGCTACACCTTC	CASSQVGAANYGYTF
TRBV27	14	TRBJ2-7	-	-	TGTGCCAGCAGTTCGGGTCCCCCGAACTACGAGCAGTACTTC	CASSSGPPNYEQYF
TRBV28	15	TRBJ2-7	TRBD2	-	TGTGCCAGCAGTCTCCGGACTAGCGGCTCCTACGAGCAGTACTTC	CASSLRTSGSYEQYF
TRBV7-8	16	TRBJ2-7	TRBD2	-	TGTGCCAGCAGCGGGCCGACTAGCGGCCTCTCCTACGAGCAGTACTTC	CASSGPTSGLSYEQYF
TRBV29-1	14	TRBJ2-5	-	once	TGCAGCGTTGTAACCCAGGGGTTTAAGGAGACCCAGTACTTC	CSVVTQGFKETQYF
TRBV6-7	17	TRBJ1-5	-	-	TGTGCCAGCAGTTATCGCGACCAGGACAATAGCAATCAGCCCCAGCATTTT	CASSYRDQDNSNQPQHF
TRBV5-1	13	TRBJ2-2	-	-	TGCGCCAGCAGCTCGACAGATACCGGGGAGCTGTTTTTT	CASSSTDTGELFF
TRBV29-1	13	TRBJ2-7	TRBD2	-	TGCAGCGTTACTAGCGGGAGTGCAGGCGAGCAGTACTTC	CSVTSGSAGEQYF
TRBV11-2	15	TRBJ1-6	-	-	TGTGCCAGCAGCTTAGATTTCAGGGTCAGTTCACCCCTCCACTTT	CASSLDFRVSSPLHF
TRBV27	14	TRBJ2-7	TRBD2	-	TGTGCCAGCAGTTTAACCGGGGGGACCTACGAGCAGTACTTC	CASSLTGGTYEQYF
TRBV19	16	TRBJ2-2	TRBD1	-	TGTGCCACCAAAAACACCCCGGGACAGGTTACCGGGGAGCTGTTTTTT	CATKNTPGQVTGELFF
TRBV3-1/TRBV3-2	16	TRBJ2-2	TRBD2	-	TGTGCCAGCAGCCATACTAGCGGGAGGTCCGGCGGGGAGCTGTTTTTT	CASSHTSGRSGGELFF
TRBV3-1/TRBV3-2	17	TRBJ2-4	TRBD1	-	TGTGCCAGCAGCCAAGTAAGGACAGGGGGACCCAAAAACATTCAGTACTTC	CASSQVRTGGPKNIQYF
TRBV4-2	17	TRBJ2-3	TRBD2	-	TGTGCCAGCAGCCCTCTAAACGGACTAGCACTGTCAGATACGCAGTATTTT	CASSPLNGLALSDTQYF
TRBV5-5	16	TRBJ1-5	-	few	TGTGCCAGCAGCTTGGCCGCTTGGACGGCAGGGCAGCCCCAGCATTTT	CASSLAAWTAGQPQHF
TRBV5-4	15	TRBJ1-2	-	once	TGTGCCAGCAGCAATGGGGGGGATGGCGTCTATGGCTACACCTTC	CASSNGGDGVYGYTF
TRBV9	14	TRBJ2-5	TRBD1	-	TGTGCCAGCTCCCGGACAGGGGGCAGGGAGACCCAGTACTTC	CASSRTGGRETQYF
TRBV5-5	15	TRBJ2-7	-	-	TGTGCCAGCAGCATCGGGACAACAAGAGGCTACGAGCAGTACTTC	CASSIGTTRGYEQYF